This T cell receptor beta chain was identified during a study of T-cell reconstitution after alpha-beta-depleted transplantation in children. General observations from the study: From newly produced T cells came most of the T-cell counts and diversity one year after transplant. In some patients, recipient T cells and intrathymic progenitors surviving conditioning explained high day-60 diversity. Reports say that about two months after transplant, the alpha-beta T cells came out of several hundred graft clones that had expanded.

This CDR3 is 15 amino acids long. This clonotype was seen a few times. Its target is unknown. The library targeted TCRbeta and was prepared with unique molecular identifiers. Using its own MiXCR run on the PCR reads, TCRdb lists one record per CDR3 protein. This table holds about 250,000 distinct CDR3 sequences, about 24% found once. This sequence originates from a female patient between 2 and 10 years old who had a stem cell transplant for congenital amegakaryocytic thrombocytopenia, so the T cells may come from the graft donor. The sample in question was PBMCs, mostly from graft donor cells, obtained 360 days after TCRalphabeta/CD19-depleted stem cell transplant. V and J are TRBV21-1 and TRBJ2-7. TRBV21-1 is flagged as a pseudogene. The CDR3 DNA is TGTGCCAGCAGCACCCTACCTGACACGTCCTACGAGCAGTACTTC. Its translation: CASSTLPDTSYEQYF.